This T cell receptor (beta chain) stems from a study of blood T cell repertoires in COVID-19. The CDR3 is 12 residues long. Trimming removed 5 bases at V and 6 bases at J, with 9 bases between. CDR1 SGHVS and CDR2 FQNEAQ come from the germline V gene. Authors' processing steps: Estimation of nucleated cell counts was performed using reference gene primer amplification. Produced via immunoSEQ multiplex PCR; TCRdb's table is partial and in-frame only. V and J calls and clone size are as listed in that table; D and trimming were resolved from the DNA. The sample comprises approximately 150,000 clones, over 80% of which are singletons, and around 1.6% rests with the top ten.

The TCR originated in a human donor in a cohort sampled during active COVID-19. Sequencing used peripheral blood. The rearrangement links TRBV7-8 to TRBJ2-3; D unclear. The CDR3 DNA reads TGTGCCAGCAGCCTCCTGTCGGATACGCAGTATTTT. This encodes CASSLLSDTQYF.